This TCR beta chain is drawn from a study of cytomegalovirus exposure and HLA in healthy donors. Whole-study results and caveats: Immune exposure information available was restricted to CMV serostatus.

Germline trimming cut 1 base from V and 4 bases from J; bases unmatched to any gene: 6. CDR3 length: 16 residues. Germline loops: CDR1 SEHNR, CDR2 FQNEAQ (reference sequence). 13 Jbeta primers and 60 Vbeta primers were used for the PCR. Measured with immunoSEQ multiplex PCR; TCRdb has only the in-frame clones, and not every one. The sample shows about 190,000 clones, over 70% of them seen only once. Comment on this clone: The antigen remains undetermined.

This receptor was obtained from a woman under 40 in good health and CMV-seropositive. This sequence joins TRBV7-9 and TRBJ2-2, with TRBD2 identical over 7 bases. The sample comprised PBMCs. CDR3 coding DNA: TGTGCCAGCAGCTTAGGCGGCGGGAGAGGCACCGGGGAGCTGTTTTTT. Translating gives CASSLGGGRGTGELFF.